The sequence of this T cell receptor (beta chain) was determined in a study of cytomegalovirus exposure and HLA in healthy donors. General study findings and limits: Rarity marked most TCR sequences, yet some public TCRs occurred in many donors. Later work found that TCR association rates differed between HLA loci; DRB1 had the most and HLA-C the fewest. Presence/absence analyses assumed roughly uniform sequencing depth across donors. With high specificity and sensitivity, the classifier reportedly diagnosed cytomegalovirus status.

Germline-derived CDR1 and CDR2 are SGDLS and YYNGEE. V lost 2 bases to trimming and J lost 5 bases, with 13 bases between them. The CDR3 has 14 residues. A multiplex PCR was run with 60 Vbeta primers and 13 Jbeta primers. Here immunoSEQ multiplex PCR was the method, and the copy in TCRdb shows in-frame clones only, minus some. This sample carries 100,000 to 150,000 clones, with under 2.5% going to the ten biggest clones. Worth noting for this clone: As yet, its antigen is unknown.

Specimen: PBMCs. The receptor was derived from a man between 35 and 55 years old in good health and CMV-seronegative. The chain joins TRBV9 to TRBJ2-5, with D tentatively TRBD2 (6 bases). The CDR3 coding sequence is TGTGCCAGCAGCGTTGCGACTAGAAGGGAGACCCAGTACTTC. This gives the protein CASSVATRRETQYF.